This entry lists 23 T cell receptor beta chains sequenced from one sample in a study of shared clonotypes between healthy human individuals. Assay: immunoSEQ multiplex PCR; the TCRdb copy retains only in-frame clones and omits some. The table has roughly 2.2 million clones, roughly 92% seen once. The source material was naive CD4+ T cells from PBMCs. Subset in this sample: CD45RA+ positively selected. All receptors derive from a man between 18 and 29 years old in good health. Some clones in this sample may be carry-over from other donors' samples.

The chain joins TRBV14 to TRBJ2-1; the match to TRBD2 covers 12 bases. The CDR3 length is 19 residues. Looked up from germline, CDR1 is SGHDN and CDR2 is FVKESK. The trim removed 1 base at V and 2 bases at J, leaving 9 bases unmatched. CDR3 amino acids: CASSQVGRLAGDPYNEQFF. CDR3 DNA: TGTGCCAGCAGCCAAGTGGGAAGACTAGCGGGAGATCCCTACAATGAGCAGTTCTTC.

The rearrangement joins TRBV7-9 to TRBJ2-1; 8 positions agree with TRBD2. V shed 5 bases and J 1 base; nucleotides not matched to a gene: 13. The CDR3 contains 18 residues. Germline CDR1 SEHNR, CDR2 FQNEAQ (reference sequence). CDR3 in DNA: TGTGCCAGCAGCCCCCTAGCGGGCGCCTCTCGATCCTACAATGAGCAGTTCTTC. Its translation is CASSPLAGASRSYNEQFF.

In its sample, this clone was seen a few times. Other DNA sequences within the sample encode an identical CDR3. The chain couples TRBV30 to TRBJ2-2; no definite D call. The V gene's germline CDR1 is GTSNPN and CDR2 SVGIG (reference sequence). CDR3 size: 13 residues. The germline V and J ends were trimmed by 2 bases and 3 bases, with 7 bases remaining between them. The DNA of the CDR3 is TGTGCCTGGAGTCTCTGGGACACCGGGGAGCTGTTTTTT. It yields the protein CAWSLWDTGELFF.

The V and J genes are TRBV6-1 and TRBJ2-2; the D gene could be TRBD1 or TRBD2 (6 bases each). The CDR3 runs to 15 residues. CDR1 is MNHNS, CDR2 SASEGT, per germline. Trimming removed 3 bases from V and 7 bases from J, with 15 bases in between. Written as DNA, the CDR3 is TGTGCCAGCAGTGACGAAGGGGGGATTGGCGGGGAGCTGTTTTTT. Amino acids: CASSDEGGIGGELFF.

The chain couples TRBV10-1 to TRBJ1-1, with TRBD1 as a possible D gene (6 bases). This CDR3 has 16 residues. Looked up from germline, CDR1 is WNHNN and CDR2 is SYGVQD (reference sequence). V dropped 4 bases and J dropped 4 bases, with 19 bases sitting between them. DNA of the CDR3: TGCGCCAGCAGTGTGAGTAGGGGGAAAGGTGGCACTGAAGCTTTCTTT. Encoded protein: CASSVSRGKGGTEAFF.

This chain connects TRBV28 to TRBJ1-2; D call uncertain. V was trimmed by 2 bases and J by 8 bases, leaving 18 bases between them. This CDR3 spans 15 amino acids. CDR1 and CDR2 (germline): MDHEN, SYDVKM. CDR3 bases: TGTGCCAGCAGTTTAGGCGGGTCGCGTTCCCGAGGCTACACCTTC. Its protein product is CASSLGGSRSRGYTF.

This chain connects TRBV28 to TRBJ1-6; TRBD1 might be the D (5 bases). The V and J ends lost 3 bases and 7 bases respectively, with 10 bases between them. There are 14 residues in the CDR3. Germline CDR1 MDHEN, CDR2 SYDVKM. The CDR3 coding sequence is TGTGCCAGCAGTTTTCTGGCAGGGAATTCACCCCTCCACTTT. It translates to CASSFLAGNSPLHF.

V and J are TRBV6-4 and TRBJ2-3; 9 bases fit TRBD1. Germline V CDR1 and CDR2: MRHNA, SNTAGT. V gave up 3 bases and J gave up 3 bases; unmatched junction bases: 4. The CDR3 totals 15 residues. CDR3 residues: CASSENGQGTDTQYF. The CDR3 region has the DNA TGTGCCAGCAGTGAGAATGGACAGGGGACAGATACGCAGTATTTT.

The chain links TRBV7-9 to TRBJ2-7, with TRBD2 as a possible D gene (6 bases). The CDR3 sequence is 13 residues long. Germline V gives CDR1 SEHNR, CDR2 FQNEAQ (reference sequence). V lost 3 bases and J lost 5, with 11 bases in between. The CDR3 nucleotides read TGTGCCAGCAGCTTGGAGGGTAGGCACGAGCAGTACTTC. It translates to CASSLEGRHEQYF.

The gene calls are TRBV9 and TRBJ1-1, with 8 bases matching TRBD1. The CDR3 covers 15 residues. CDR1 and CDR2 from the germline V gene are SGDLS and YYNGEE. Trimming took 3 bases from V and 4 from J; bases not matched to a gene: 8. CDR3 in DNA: TGTGCCAGCAGCGCCCGGACAGGGCTCGGCACTGAAGCTTTCTTT. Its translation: CASSARTGLGTEAFF.

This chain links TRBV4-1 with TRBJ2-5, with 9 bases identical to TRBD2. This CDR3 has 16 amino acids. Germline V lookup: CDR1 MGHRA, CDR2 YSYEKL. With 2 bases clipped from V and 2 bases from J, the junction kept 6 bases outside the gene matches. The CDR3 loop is CASSQRTSEAQETQYF. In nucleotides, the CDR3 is TGCGCCAGCAGCCAAAGGACTAGCGAGGCACAAGAGACCCAGTACTTC.

This CDR3 reads CASSLIRPQGYTEAFF. CDR3 coding DNA: TGTGCCAGCAGTTTAATACGCCCCCAGGGGTACACTGAAGCTTTCTTT. The chain is built from TRBV27 and TRBJ1-1, with a possible D match to TRBD1 (6 bases). The CDR3 totals 16 residues. CDR1 is MNHEY, CDR2 SMNVEV, per germline (reference sequence). V lost 2 bases to trimming and J lost 3 bases, with 16 bases between them.

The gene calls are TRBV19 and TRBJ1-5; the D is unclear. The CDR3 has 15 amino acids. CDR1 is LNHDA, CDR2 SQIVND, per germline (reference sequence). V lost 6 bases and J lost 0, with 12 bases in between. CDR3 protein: CASSYGDYSNQPQHF. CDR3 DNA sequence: TGTGCCAGTAGCTACGGCGATTATAGCAATCAGCCCCAGCATTTT. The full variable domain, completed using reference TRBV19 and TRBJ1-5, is DGGITQSPKYLFRKEGQNVTLSCEQNLNHDAMYWYRQDPGQGLRLIYYSQIVNDFQKGDIAEGYSVSREKKESFPLTVTSAQKNPTAFYLCASSYGDYSNQPQHFGDGTRLSIL.

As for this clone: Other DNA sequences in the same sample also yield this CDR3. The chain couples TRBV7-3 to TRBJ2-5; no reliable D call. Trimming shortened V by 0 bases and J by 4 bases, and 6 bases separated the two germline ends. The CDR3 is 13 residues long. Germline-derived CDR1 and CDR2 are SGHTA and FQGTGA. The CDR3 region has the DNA TGTGCCAGCAGCTTAACTGGTGGAGAGACCCAGTACTTC. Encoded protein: CASSLTGGETQYF.

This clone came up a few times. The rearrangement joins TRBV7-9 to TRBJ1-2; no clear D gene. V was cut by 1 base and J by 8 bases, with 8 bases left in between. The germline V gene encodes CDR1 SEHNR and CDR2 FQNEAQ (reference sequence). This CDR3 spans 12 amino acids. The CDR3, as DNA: TGTGCCAGCAGCTTAGGGGAAGTAGGCTACACCTTC. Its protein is CASSLGEVGYTF. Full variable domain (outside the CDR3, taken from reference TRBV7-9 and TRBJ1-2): DTGVSQNPRHKITKRGQNVTFRCDPISEHNRLYWYRQTLGQGPEFLTYFQNEAQLEKSRLLSDRFSAERPKGSFSTLEIQRTEQGDSAMYLCASSLGEVGYTFGSGTRLTVV.

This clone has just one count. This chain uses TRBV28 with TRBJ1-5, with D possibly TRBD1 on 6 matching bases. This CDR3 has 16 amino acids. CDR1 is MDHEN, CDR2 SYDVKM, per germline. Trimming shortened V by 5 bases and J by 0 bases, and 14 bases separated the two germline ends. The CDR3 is CASSENTGYSNQPQHF. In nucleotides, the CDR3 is TGTGCCAGCAGTGAAAACACAGGGTATAGCAATCAGCCCCAGCATTTT. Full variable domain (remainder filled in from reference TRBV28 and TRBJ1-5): DVKVTQSSRYLVKRTGEKVFLECVQDMDHENMFWYRQDPGLGLRLIYFSYDVKMKEKGDIPEGYSVSREKKERFSLILESASTNQTSMYLCASSENTGYSNQPQHFGDGTRLSIL.

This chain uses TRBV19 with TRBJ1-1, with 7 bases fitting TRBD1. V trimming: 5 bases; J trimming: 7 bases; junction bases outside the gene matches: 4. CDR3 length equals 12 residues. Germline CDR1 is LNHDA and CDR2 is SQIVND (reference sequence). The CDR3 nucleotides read TGTGCCAGTAGTGGGGACAGAAGTGAAGCTTTCTTT. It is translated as CASSGDRSEAFF.

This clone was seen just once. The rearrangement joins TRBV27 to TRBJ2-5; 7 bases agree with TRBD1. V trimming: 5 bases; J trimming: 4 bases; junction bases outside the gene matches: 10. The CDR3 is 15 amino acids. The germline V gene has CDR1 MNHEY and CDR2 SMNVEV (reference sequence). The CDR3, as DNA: TGTGCCAGCAGTGTGACCCAGACAGGGCGAGAGACCCAGTACTTC. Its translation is CASSVTQTGRETQYF.

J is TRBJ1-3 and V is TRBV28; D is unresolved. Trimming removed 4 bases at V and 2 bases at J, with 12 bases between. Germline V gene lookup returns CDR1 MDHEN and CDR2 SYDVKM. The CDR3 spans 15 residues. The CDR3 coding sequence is TGTGCCAGCAGTTCCCGTTATGGGCCTGGAAACACCATATATTTT. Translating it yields CASSSRYGPGNTIYF.

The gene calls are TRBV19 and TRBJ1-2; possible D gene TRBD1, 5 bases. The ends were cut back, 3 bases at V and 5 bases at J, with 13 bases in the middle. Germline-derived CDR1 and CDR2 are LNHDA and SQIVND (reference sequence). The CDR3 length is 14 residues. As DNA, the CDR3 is TGTGCCAGTAGTATTTCGCCGGGGGATTATGGCTACACCTTC. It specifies CASSISPGDYGYTF. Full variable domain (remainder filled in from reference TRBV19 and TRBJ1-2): DGGITQSPKYLFRKEGQNVTLSCEQNLNHDAMYWYRQDPGQGLRLIYYSQIVNDFQKGDIAEGYSVSREKKESFPLTVTSAQKNPTAFYLCASSISPGDYGYTFGSGTRLTVV.

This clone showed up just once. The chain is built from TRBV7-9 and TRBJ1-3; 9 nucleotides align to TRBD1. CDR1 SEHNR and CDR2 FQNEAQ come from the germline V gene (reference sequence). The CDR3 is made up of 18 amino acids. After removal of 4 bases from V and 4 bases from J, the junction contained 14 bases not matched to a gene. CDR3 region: CASSSGQGGLVGGNTIYF. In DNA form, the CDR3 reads TGTGCCAGCAGCTCGGGACAGGGCGGCCTTGTGGGGGGAAACACCATATATTTT. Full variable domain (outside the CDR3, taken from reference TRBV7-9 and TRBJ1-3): DTGVSQNPRHKITKRGQNVTFRCDPISEHNRLYWYRQTLGQGPEFLTYFQNEAQLEKSRLLSDRFSAERPKGSFSTLEIQRTEQGDSAMYLCASSSGQGGLVGGNTIYFGEGSWLTVV.

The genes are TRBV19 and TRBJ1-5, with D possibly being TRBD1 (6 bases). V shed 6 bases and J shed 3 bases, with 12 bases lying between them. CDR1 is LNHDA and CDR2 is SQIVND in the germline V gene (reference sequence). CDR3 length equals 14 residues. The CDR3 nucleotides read TGTGCCAGTAGCCGGGGGGCCCCCAATCAGCCCCAGCATTTT. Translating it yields CASSRGAPNQPQHF.

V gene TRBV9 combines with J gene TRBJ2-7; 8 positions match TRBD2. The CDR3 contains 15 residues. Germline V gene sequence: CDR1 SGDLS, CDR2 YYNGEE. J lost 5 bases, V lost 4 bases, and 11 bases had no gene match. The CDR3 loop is CASSPGGSGVHEQYF. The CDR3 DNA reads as TGTGCCAGCAGCCCTGGGGGTAGCGGGGTCCACGAGCAGTACTTC.